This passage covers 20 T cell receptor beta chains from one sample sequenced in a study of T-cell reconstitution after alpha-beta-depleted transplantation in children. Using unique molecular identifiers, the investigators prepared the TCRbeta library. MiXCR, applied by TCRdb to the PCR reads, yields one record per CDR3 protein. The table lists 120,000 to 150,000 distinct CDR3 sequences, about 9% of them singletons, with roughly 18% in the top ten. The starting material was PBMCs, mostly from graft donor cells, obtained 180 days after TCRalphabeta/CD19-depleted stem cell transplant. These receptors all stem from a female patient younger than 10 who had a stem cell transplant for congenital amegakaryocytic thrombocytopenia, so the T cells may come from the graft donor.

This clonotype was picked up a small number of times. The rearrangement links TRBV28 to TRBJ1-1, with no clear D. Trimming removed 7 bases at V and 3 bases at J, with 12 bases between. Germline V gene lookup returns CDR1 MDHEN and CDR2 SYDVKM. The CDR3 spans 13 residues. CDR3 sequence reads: CASTDDRDTEAFF. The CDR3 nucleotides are TGTGCCAGCACCGACGACCGGGACACTGAAGCTTTCTTT.

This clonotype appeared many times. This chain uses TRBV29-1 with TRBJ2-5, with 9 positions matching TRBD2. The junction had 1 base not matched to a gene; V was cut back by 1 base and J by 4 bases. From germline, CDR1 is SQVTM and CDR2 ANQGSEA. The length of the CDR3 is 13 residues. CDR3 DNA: TGCAGCGTTGAAGCACTAGCGGGAGAGACCCAGTACTTC. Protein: CSVEALAGETQYF.

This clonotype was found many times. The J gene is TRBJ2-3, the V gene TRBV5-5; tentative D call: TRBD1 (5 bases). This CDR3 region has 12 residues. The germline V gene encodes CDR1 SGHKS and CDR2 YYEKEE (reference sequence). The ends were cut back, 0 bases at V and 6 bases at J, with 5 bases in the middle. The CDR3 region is CASSLEGDTQYF. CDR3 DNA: TGTGCCAGCAGCTTGGAGGGGGATACGCAGTATTTT.

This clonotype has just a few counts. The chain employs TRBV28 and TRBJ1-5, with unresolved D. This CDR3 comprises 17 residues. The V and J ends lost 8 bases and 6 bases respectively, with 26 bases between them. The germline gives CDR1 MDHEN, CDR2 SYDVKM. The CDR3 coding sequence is TGTGCCAGCCATCGAACCTTACAGTTTAAGTCGGTTCAGCCCCAGCATTTT. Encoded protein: CASHRTLQFKSVQPQHF.

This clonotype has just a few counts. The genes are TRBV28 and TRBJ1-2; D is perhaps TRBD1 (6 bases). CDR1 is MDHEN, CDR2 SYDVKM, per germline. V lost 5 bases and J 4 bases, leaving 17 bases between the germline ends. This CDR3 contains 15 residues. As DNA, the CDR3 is TGTGCCAGCAGTCCCTGGACAGTTTCCTCCTATGGCTACACCTTC. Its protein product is CASSPWTVSSYGYTF.

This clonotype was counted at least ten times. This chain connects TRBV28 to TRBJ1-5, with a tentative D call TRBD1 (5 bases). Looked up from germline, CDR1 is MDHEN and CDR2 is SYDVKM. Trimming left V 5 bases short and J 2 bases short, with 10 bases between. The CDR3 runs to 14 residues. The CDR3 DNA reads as TGTGCCAGCAGTCCAGGCAGGGGCAATCAGCCCCAGCATTTT. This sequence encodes CASSPGRGNQPQHF.

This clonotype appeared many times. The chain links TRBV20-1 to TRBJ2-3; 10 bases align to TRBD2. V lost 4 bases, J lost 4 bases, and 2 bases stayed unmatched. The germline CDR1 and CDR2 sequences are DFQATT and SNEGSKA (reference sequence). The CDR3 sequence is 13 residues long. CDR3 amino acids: CSATSGSPDTQYF. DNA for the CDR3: TGCAGTGCTACTAGCGGGAGTCCAGATACGCAGTATTTT.

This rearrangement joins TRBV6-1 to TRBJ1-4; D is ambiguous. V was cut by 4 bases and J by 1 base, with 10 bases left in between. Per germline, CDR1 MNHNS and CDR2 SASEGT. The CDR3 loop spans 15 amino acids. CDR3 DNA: TGTGCCAGCAGTGGCCCACGGAAAACTAATGAAAAACTGTTTTTT. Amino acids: CASSGPRKTNEKLFF.

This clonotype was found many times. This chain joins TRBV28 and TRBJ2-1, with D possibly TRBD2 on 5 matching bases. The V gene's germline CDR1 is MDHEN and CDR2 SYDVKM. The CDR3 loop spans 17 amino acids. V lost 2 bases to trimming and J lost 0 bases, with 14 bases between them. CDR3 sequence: CASSLRWLGDSYNEQFF. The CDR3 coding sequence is TGTGCCAGCAGTTTACGGTGGCTCGGGGACTCCTACAATGAGCAGTTCTTC. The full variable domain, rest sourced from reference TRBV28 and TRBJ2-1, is DVKVTQSSRYLVKRTGEKVFLECVQDMDHENMFWYRQDPGLGLRLIYFSYDVKMKEKGDIPEGYSVSREKKERFSLILESASTNQTSMYLCASSLRWLGDSYNEQFFGPGTRLTVL.

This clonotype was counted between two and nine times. Here the CDR3 DNA reads TGTGCCAGCAGTACACAATACCTCCGGGACCCGAACACCGGGGAGCTGTTTTTT. This translates into CASSTQYLRDPNTGELFF. The rearrangement joins TRBV12-3 or TRBV12-4 to TRBJ2-2; the D call may be TRBD1 or TRBD2 (5 bases each). V lost 5 bases and J 0 bases, leaving 19 bases between the germline ends. CDR3 length: 18 residues.

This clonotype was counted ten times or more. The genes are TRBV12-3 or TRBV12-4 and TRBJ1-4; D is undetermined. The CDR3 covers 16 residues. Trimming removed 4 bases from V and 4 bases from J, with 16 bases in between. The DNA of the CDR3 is TGTGCCAGCAGTTCGTCCCTTAACTACCTTAATGAAAAACTGTTTTTT. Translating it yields CASSSSLNYLNEKLFF.

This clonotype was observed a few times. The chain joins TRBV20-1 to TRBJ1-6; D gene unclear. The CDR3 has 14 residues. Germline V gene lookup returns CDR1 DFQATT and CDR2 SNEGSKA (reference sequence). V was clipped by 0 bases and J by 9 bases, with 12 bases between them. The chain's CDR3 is CSARDSFLGSPLHF. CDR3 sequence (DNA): TGCAGTGCTAGAGATAGTTTTCTGGGTTCACCCCTCCACTTT.

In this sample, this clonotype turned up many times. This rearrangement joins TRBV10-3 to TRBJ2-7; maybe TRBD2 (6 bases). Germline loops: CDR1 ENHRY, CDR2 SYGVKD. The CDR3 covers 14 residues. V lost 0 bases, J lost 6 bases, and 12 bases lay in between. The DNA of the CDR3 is TGTGCCATCAGTGAGTCGATCCGGGGAGGCGAGCAGTACTTC. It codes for CAISESIRGGEQYF.

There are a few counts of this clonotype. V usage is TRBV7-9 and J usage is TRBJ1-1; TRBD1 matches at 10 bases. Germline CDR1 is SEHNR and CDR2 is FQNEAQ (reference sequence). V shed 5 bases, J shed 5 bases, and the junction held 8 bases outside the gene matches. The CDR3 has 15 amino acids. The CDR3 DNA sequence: TGTGCCAGCAGCCACCGGGACAGGGGTGGGACTGAAGCTTTCTTT. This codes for CASSHRDRGGTEAFF.

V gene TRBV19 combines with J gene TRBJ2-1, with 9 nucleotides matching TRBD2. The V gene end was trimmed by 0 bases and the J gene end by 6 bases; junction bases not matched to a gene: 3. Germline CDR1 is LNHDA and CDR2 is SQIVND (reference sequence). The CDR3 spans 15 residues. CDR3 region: CASSIDTSGFNEQFF. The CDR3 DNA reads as TGTGCCAGTAGTATAGATACTAGCGGGTTCAATGAGCAGTTCTTC.

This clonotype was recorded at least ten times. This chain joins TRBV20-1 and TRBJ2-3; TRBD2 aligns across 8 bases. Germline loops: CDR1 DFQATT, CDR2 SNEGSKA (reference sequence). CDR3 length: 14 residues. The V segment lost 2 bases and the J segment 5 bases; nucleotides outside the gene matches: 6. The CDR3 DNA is TGCAGTGCTAGACAGCCGGGGGGGCGAGATACGCAGTATTTT. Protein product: CSARQPGGRDTQYF.

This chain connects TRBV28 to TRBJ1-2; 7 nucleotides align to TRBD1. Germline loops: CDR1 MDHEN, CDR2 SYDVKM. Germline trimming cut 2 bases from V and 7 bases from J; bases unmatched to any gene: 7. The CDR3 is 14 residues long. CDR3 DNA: TGTGCCAGCAGTTTAGTAGGGGGCTCCGGTGGCTACACCTTC. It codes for CASSLVGGSGGYTF.

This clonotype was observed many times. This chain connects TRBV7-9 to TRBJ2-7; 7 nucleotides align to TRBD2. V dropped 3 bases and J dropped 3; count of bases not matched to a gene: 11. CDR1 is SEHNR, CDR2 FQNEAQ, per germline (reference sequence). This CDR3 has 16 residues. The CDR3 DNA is TGTGCCAGCAGCTTGGTGCGGGAGTGGTCGTACTACGAGCAGTACTTC. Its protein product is CASSLVREWSYYEQYF.

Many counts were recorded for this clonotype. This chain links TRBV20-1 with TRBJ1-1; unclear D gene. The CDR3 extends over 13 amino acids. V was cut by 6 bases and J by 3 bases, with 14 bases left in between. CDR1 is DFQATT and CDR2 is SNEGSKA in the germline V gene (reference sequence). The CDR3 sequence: CSAPYRADTEAFF. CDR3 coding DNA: TGCAGTGCCCCGTATAGAGCGGACACTGAAGCTTTCTTT.

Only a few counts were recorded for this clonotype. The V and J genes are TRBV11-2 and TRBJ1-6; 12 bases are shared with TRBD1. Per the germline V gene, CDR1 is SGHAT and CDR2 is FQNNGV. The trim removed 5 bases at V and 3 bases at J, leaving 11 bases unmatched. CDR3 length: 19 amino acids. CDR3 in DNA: TGTGCCAGCAGCCAACGGGACAGGGGGCTCGTCGTCTATAATTCACCCCTCCACTTT. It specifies CASSQRDRGLVVYNSPLHF.